This TCR beta chain was recorded in a study of CD8 T cells in Susac syndrome. Reverse transcription used roughly 0.5 to 1 ug RNA and random hexamers. By means of immunoSEQ multiplex PCR, TCR beta CDR3 spanning 54 Vbeta and 13 Jbeta underwent amplification. One entry per CDR3 protein, called by TCRdb with MiXCR from the immunoSEQ multiplex PCR reads. Here the sample spans 150,000 to 250,000 distinct CDR3 sequences, 90% to 95% being singletons. CD8+ and CD4+ T cells from blood underwent TCR beta sequencing, which was carried out in a high-throughput format. The patients who served as multiple sclerosis controls were treatment-naive and had stable or active relapsing-remitting disease that fulfilled the revised McDonald criteria. The CDR3 has 15 residues. The J segment lost 2 bases and the V segment lost 6 bases, leaving 5 bases of the junction unmatched. Germline CDR1 MGHDK, CDR2 SYGVNS.

The TCR comes from a human donor with multiple sclerosis. The gene calls are TRBV25-1 and TRBJ2-7; TRBD2 matches at 12 bases. Sequences were obtained from CD4+ T cells from PBMCs. CDR3 sequence (DNA): TGTGCCAGCAGCCCCGGACTAGCGGGACCCTACGAGCAGTACTTC. It is translated as CASSPGLAGPYEQYF.